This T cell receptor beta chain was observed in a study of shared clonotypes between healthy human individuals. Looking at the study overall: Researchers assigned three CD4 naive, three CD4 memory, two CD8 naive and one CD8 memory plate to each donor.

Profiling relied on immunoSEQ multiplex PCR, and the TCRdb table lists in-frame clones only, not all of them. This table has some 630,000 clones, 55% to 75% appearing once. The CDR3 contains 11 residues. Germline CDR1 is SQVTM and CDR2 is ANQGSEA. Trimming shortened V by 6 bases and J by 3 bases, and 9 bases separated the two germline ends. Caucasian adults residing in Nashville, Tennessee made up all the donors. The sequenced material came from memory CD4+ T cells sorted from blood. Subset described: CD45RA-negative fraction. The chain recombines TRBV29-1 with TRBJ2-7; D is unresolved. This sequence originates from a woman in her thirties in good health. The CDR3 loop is CSVTRNYEQYF. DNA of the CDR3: TGCAGCGTGACCAGAAACTACGAGCAGTACTTC.